These T cell receptor beta chains were read from a single sample in a study of blood T cell repertoires in COVID-19. Produced via immunoSEQ multiplex PCR; TCRdb's table is partial and in-frame only. The sample shows under 300,000 clones, more than 75% of them seen only once. Sample: peripheral blood. The receptors stem from a man older than 75 with acute or convalescent COVID-19. The CDR3 runs from the conserved cysteine through the conserved F or W. The D gene is left open where the match is weak. The listing skips clone size in some rows; elsewhere it reads once, few, many or a size class.

d_call	clone_size	j_call	v_call	cdr3_aa	cdr3_nt
TRBD1	few	TRBJ1-2	TRBV6-5	CAGREDRPGYGYTF	TGTGCCGGCAGGGAGGACAGGCCCGGCTATGGCTACACCTTC
TRBD1	-	TRBJ2-1	TRBV5-8	CASSSGQGPYNEQFF	TGTGCCAGCAGCTCCGGACAGGGGCCTTACAATGAGCAGTTCTTC
TRBD1	-	TRBJ2-6	TRBV4-1	CASSQERTGISGANVLTF	TGCGCCAGCAGCCAAGAAAGGACAGGGATTTCTGGGGCCAACGTCCTGACTTTC
-	-	TRBJ2-1	TRBV7-2	CASSLMPLAGADEQFF	TGTGCCAGCAGCTTAATGCCCCTTGCGGGGGCCGATGAGCAGTTCTTC
-	-	TRBJ2-7	TRBV28	CASSLAAGEQYF	TGTGCCAGCAGTTTAGCGGCTGGGGAGCAGTACTTC
TRBD1	-	TRBJ1-1	TRBV6-5	CASRGQGAAGWAFF	TGTGCCAGCAGAGGACAGGGGGCCGCGGGTTGGGCTTTCTTT
TRBD2	once	TRBJ2-2	TRBV4-2	CASSHPPSGGTGELFF	TGTGCCAGCAGCCATCCGCCTAGCGGGGGTACCGGGGAGCTGTTTTTT
-	-	TRBJ1-4	TRBV5-1	CASSFSGERSEKLFF	TGCGCCAGCAGCTTCTCGGGGGAAAGGAGTGAAAAACTGTTTTTT
-	-	TRBJ1-3	TRBV12-3/TRBV12-4	CASSLLSGNTIYF	TGTGCCAGCAGTTTACTATCTGGAAACACCATATATTTT
TRBD1	-	TRBJ1-4	TRBV19	CASSMGDRANEKLFF	TGTGCCAGTAGTATGGGGGACAGGGCGAATGAAAAACTGTTTTTT
TRBD2	-	TRBJ2-7	TRBV5-1	CASSSGGLSSYEQYF	TGCGCCAGCAGCTCCGGGGGGTTAAGCTCCTACGAGCAGTACTTC
TRBD1	-	TRBJ1-4	TRBV4-3	CASSQGQGRNEKLFF	TGCGCCAGCAGCCAAGGACAGGGTAGGAATGAAAAACTGTTTTTT
-	-	TRBJ1-2	TRBV7-9	CASSLNGADGYTF	TGTGCCAGCAGCTTAAATGGGGCGGATGGCTACACCTTC
TRBD1	-	TRBJ1-5	TRBV2	CASSAMGQPDQPQHF	TGTGCCAGCAGTGCGATGGGACAGCCAGATCAGCCCCAGCATTTT
TRBD1	-	TRBJ1-2	TRBV5-6	CASRQDRGFVDYGYTF	TGTGCCAGCAGGCAGGACAGGGGTTTTGTCGACTATGGCTACACCTTC
-	-	TRBJ2-2	TRBV2	CASSVTGVTNTGELFF	TGTGCCAGCAGTGTGACGGGAGTGACGAACACCGGGGAGCTGTTTTTT
TRBD1	-	TRBJ2-1	TRBV14	CASTSTGREQFF	TGTGCCAGCACATCGACAGGGCGTGAGCAGTTCTTC
TRBD1	-	TRBJ1-2	TRBV5-1	CASRGTGGANGYTF	TGCGCCAGCCGGGGGACAGGGGGCGCAAATGGCTACACCTTC
-	-	TRBJ2-1	TRBV28	CASSPPPAYNEQFF	TGTGCCAGCAGTCCCCCCCCCGCCTACAATGAGCAGTTCTTC
TRBD2	-	TRBJ2-7	TRBV11-2	CASSTGGGPSPEQYF	TGTGCCAGCAGCACCGGGGGGGGGCCGAGCCCGGAGCAGTACTTC
TRBD1	-	TRBJ1-5	TRBV6-6	CASSSRQGGQPQHF	TGTGCCAGCAGCAGCAGACAGGGGGGTCAGCCCCAGCATTTT
-	-	TRBJ1-1	TRBV19	CASGRWTEAFF	TGTGCCAGTGGTCGGTGGACTGAAGCTTTCTTT
-	-	TRBJ2-1	TRBV3-1/TRBV3-2	CASSRVRLLSEQFF	TGTGCCAGCAGCCGCGTCAGACTTCTCTCTGAGCAGTTCTTC
TRBD1	-	TRBJ1-2	TRBV6-5	CASIIQGIAGYTF	TGTGCCAGCATTATACAGGGGATCGCTGGCTACACCTTC
TRBD1	-	TRBJ2-2	TRBV2	CASDGTGNTGELFF	TGTGCCAGCGATGGGACAGGGAACACCGGGGAGCTGTTTTTT
-	-	TRBJ2-3	TRBV27	CASSFLQIGQDTQYF	TGTGCCAGCAGTTTCCTTCAAATTGGACAAGATACGCAGTATTTT
-	-	TRBJ1-5	TRBV27	CASSFGLENQPQHF	TGTGCCAGCAGTTTCGGACTTGAAAATCAGCCCCAGCATTTT
TRBD1	-	TRBJ1-3	TRBV9	CASSVVPGGGVDGNTIYF	TGTGCCAGCAGCGTAGTCCCAGGGGGCGGAGTAGATGGAAACACCATATATTTT
TRBD2	-	TRBJ2-7	TRBV27	CASSSPRTSGSSYEQYF	TGTGCCAGCAGTTCCCCCCGGACTAGCGGAAGCTCCTACGAGCAGTACTTC
-	-	TRBJ1-6	TRBV18	CASSPGRGNSPLHF	TGTGCCAGCTCACCGGGAAGGGGGAATTCACCCCTCCACTTT
-	-	TRBJ2-6	TRBV13	CASSLVQGASGANVLTF	TGTGCCAGCAGCTTAGTCCAGGGCGCTTCTGGGGCCAACGTCCTGACTTTC
TRBD1	-	TRBJ2-4	TRBV5-1	CASSLAEGARVAKNIQYF	TGCGCCAGCAGCTTGGCCGAGGGGGCTCGGGTAGCCAAAAACATTCAGTACTTC
-	once	TRBJ2-1	TRBV3-1/TRBV3-2	CASSQLPQRRNEQFF	TGTGCCAGCAGCCAACTTCCCCAGAGGAGGAATGAGCAGTTCTTC
-	-	TRBJ1-2	TRBV3-1/TRBV3-2	CASSQDLAGQDGYTF	TGTGCCAGCAGCCAAGATCTGGCAGGGCAAGATGGCTACACCTTC
-	-	TRBJ2-4	TRBV5-6	CASSISGLAKNIQYF	TGTGCCAGCAGCATCTCCGGACTAGCCAAAAACATTCAGTACTTC
TRBD2	few	TRBJ2-5	TRBV9	CASSVGTSGQETQYF	TGTGCCAGCAGCGTCGGGACTAGCGGCCAAGAGACCCAGTACTTC
-	-	TRBJ1-1	TRBV6-2/TRBV6-3	CASSATETNTEAFF	TGTGCCAGCAGTGCGACAGAAACCAACACTGAAGCTTTCTTT
-	-	TRBJ1-3	TRBV4-3	CASSQDRGLSAGNTIYF	TGCGCCAGCAGCCAAGATCGGGGATTGTCTGCAGGAAACACCATATATTTT
-	once	TRBJ2-2	TRBV28	CASSSPGAITGELFF	TGTGCCAGCAGTTCCCCTGGGGCCATCACCGGGGAGCTGTTTTTT
TRBD2	once	TRBJ2-1	TRBV11-3	CASSPGGSSYNEQFF	TGTGCCAGCTCCCCGGGGGGGAGCTCCTACAATGAGCAGTTCTTC
TRBD1	-	TRBJ1-4	TRBV19	CASSSFGQGLKEKLFF	TGTGCCAGTTCGAGTTTCGGACAGGGCTTAAAAGAAAAACTGTTTTTT
-	-	TRBJ2-4	TRBV28	CASSLGPAGNIQYF	TGTGCCAGCAGTTTAGGGCCTGCGGGAAACATTCAGTACTTC
TRBD2	few	TRBJ2-3	TRBV28	CASIKSGGRTDTQYF	TGTGCCAGCATAAAGAGCGGGGGGCGCACAGATACGCAGTATTTT
-	-	TRBJ1-6	TRBV6-5	CASNSRNPGFSPLHF	TGTGCCAGCAACTCTCGTAACCCGGGGTTTTCACCCCTCCACTTT
-	-	TRBJ2-4	TRBV15	CATTLGGGTAKNIQYF	TGTGCCACCACCCTCGGTGGCGGGACGGCCAAAAACATTCAGTACTTC